This T cell receptor beta chain was found in a study of glioma-infiltrating T cells (dated by TCRdb to about 2016). About the investigation overall: The study sequenced TCR alpha- and beta-chain repertoires from glioma tissue, from non-neoplastic brain tissue and from matched peripheral blood mononuclear cells. To measure how far tissue and blood T-cell populations diverged, each tissue-infiltrating repertoire was compared against the peripheral blood repertoire of the same patient. Three low-grade glioma patients, fewer than 10 primary glioblastoma patients and three non-glioma patients contributing non-neoplastic brain tissue were included in the paired cohort. Here is what the overall study found, with its caveats: Group comparisons were based on small numbers of patients: three non-neoplastic, three low-grade glioma and several glioblastoma patients. Very few CDR3 sequences were found to be shared between tissue and blood, and this scarcity was attributed to high CDR3 diversity and limited sampling. VJ-independent divergence between tissue and blood was found to be below expectation in non-neoplastic patients but above expectation in all gliomas, particularly low-grade gliomas.

The germline V gene encodes CDR1 SGHTA and CDR2 FQGNSA. Measured from the cysteine to the phenylalanine, the CDR3 is 17 residues long. CDR3 DNA is the only sequence kept; it has 51 bases, read in frame from the first base. Trimming leaves V shorter by 5 bases and J shorter by 2 bases, with the junction holding 10 bases beyond the gene matches. This clonotype appeared many times. Its antigen is currently not known. No base quality information exists; no much larger clone differs at one position. TCR alpha and beta CDR3 regions were amplified with the iRepertoire nested amplicon-rescue multiplex PCR (arm-PCR) platform from RNA. The input for one-step reverse transcription and amplification was about 100-450 ng of tissue mRNA or PBMC total RNA. Following bead purification, Illumina adapters were added by a secondary multiplex PCR, and the libraries were gel-purified between 200 and 400 bp. Internal 6-nucleotide barcodes were carried by the libraries and were used for demultiplexing. The libraries were sequenced on an Illumina MiSeq using 2x220 or 2x250 nucleotide paired-end reads. From the authors' description of their analysis: Paired reads were merged using FLASH 1.2.11 and were aligned to the GRCh37 human genome using BWA-MEM, after which TRA and TRB reads were extracted. For V and J assignment, an IMGT-derived reference of cassette sequences and CDR3 motifs that included pseudogenes was used. Reads were translated in three frames, and productive CDR3s were defined as those with a C...FGXG motif and no stop codons. Unique combinations of V-J cassette pair and CDR3 amino acid sequence were defined as clonotypes. Hamming distance filtering was applied to reads, with thresholds set by the sequence error rate of each sample in mapped regions. The raw public reads went through TCRdb reprocessing: fastp at Q25, MiXCR clone calling, in-frame beta chains kept. Here each entry gathers all rows of one CDR3 protein and keeps the most common genes and DNA. None of the V and J calls come from the authors' own analysis; TCRdb made them. Here the sample has fewer than 250,000 distinct CDR3 sequences; around 32% occur a single time. The top ten constitute around 21% of the sample.

The chain is assembled from TRBV7-2 and TRBJ2-3, and 10 junction bases match TRBD1. The sequencing sample was made of glioma tissue, nonneoplastic brain tissue, or PBMCs (not recorded which). This TCR derives from a human donor with low-grade glioma or glioblastoma, undergoing nonglioma brain surgery, or in good health (not recorded which). The CDR3 region reads CASSQQTGGLATDTQYF. The DNA reads TGTGCCAGCAGCCAACAGACAGGGGGCCTCGCCACAGATACGCAGTATTTT.